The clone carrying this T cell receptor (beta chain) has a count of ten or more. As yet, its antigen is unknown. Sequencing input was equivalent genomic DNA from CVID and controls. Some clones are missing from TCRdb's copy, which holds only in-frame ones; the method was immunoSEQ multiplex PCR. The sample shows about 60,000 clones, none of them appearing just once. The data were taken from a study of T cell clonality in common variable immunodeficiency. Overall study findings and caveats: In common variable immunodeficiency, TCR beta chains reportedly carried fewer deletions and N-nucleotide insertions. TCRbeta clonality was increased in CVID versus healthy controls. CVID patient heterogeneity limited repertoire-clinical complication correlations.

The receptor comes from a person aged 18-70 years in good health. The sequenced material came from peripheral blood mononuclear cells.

This chain's CDR3 is CASSIRGSTHEQYF. CDR3 bases read: TGTGCCAGTAGTATACGCGGGAGTACCCACGAG. This chain uses TRBV19 with TRBJ2-7, with 7 bases matching TRBD2. The read halts 3 residues ahead of the CDR3 end, with the missing end drawn from the germline J gene. V gave up 2 bases and J gave up 5 bases; unmatched junction bases: 6. Germline V gene data show CDR1 as LNHDA and CDR2 as SQIVND (reference sequence). The CDR3 extends over 14 amino acids. The whole variable domain, remainder taken from reference TRBV19 and TRBJ2-7, is DGGITQSPKYLFRKEGQNVTLSCEQNLNHDAMYWYRQDPGQGLRLIYYSQIVNDFQKGDIAEGYSVSREKKESFPLTVTSAQKNPTAFYLCASSIRGSTHEQYFGPGTRLTVT.